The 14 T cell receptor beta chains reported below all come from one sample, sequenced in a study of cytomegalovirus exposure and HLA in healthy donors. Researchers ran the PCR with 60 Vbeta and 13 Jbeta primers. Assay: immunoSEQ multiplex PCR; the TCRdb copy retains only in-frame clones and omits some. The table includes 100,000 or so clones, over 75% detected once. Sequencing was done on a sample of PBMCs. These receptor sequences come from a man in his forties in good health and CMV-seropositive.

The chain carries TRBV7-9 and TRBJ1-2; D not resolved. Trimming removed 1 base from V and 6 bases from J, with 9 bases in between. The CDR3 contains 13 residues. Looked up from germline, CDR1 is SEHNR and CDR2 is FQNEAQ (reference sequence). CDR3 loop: CASSLVSGNGYTF. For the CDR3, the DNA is TGTGCCAGCAGCTTAGTGTCGGGGAATGGCTACACCTTC. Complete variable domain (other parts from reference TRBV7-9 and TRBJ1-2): DTGVSQNPRHKITKRGQNVTFRCDPISEHNRLYWYRQTLGQGPEFLTYFQNEAQLEKSRLLSDRFSAERPKGSFSTLEIQRTEQGDSAMYLCASSLVSGNGYTFGSGTRLTVV.

CDR3 DNA sequence: TGCGCCAGCAGCCACCCGGGACAGAATGGCTACACCTTC. Its translation is CASSHPGQNGYTF. The chain employs TRBV4-1 and TRBJ1-2; 7 bases agree with TRBD1. The V gene's germline CDR1 is MGHRA and CDR2 YSYEKL. V shed 3 bases, J shed 6 bases, and the junction held 4 bases outside the gene matches. The CDR3 has 13 residues.

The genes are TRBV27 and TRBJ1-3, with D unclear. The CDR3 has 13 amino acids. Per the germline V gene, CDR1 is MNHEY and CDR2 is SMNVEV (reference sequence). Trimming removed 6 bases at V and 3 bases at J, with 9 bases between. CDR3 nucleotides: TGTGCCAGCAGCACGGGTTTTGGAAACACCATATATTTT. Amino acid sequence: CASSTGFGNTIYF.

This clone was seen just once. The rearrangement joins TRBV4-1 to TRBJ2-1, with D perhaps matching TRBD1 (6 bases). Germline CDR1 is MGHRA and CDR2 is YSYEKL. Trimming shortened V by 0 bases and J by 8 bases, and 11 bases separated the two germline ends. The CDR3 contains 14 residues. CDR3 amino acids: CASSQDRQGYEQFF. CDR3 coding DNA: TGCGCCAGCAGCCAAGATCGCCAGGGGTATGAGCAGTTCTTC.

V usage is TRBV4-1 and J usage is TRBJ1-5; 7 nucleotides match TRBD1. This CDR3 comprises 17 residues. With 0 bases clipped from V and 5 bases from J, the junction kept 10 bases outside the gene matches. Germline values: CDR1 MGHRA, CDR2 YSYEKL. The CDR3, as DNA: TGCGCCAGCAGCCAAGAGAGGGGCAGGGGGGATGATCAGCCCCAGCATTTT. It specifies CASSQERGRGDDQPQHF.

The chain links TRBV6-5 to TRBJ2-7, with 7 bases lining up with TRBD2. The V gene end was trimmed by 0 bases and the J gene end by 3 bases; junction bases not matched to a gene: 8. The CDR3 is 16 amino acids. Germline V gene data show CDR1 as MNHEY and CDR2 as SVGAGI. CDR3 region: CASSYSSKGGSYEQYF. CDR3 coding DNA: TGTGCCAGCAGTTACTCCTCTAAAGGCGGGAGCTACGAGCAGTACTTC.

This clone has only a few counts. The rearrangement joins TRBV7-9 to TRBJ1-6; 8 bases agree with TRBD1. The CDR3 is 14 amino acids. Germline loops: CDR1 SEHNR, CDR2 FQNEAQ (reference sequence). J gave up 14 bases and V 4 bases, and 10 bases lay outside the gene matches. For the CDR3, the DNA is TGTGCCAGCAGCTCCGGGACAGGCGGAACATCCCTCCACTTT. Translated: CASSSGTGGTSLHF.

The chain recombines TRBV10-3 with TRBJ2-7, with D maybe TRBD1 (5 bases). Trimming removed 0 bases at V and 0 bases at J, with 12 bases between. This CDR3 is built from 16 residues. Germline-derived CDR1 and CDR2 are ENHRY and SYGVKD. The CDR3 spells CAISESATDSSYEQYF. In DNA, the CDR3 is TGTGCCATCAGTGAGTCCGCGACTGACAGCTCCTACGAGCAGTACTTC.

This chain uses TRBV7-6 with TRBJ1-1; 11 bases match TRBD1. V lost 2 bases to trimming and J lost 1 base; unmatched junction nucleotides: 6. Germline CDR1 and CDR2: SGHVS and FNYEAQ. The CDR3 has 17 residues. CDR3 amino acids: CASSLPRDRGGNTEAFF. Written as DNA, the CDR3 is TGTGCCAGCAGCTTACCTCGGGACAGGGGGGGGAACACTGAAGCTTTCTTT. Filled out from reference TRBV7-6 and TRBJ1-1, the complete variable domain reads GAGVSQSPRYKVTKRGQDVALRCDPISGHVSLYWYRQALGQGPEFLTYFNYEAQQDKSGLPNDRFSAERPEGSISTLTIQRTEQRDSAMYRCASSLPRDRGGNTEAFFGQGTRLTVV.

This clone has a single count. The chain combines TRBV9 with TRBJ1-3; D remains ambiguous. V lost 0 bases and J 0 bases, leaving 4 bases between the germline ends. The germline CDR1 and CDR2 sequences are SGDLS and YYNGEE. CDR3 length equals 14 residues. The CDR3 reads CASSVGYSGNTIYF. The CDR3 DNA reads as TGTGCCAGCAGCGTAGGTTACTCTGGAAACACCATATATTTT.

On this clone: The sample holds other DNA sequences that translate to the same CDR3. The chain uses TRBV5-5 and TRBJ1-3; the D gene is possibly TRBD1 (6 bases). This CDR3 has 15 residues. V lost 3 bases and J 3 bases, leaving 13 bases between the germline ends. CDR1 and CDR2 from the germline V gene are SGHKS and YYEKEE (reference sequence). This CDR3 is CASSWQGGDGNTIYF. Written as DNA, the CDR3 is TGTGCCAGCAGCTGGCAAGGGGGTGATGGAAACACCATATATTTT.

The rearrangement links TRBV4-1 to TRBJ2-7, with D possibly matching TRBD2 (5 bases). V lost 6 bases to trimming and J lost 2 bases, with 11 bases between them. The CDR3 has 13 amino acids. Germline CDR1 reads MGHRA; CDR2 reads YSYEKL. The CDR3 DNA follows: TGCGCCAGCAGTCTCGGGGATACCTACGAGCAGTACTTC. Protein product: CASSLGDTYEQYF.

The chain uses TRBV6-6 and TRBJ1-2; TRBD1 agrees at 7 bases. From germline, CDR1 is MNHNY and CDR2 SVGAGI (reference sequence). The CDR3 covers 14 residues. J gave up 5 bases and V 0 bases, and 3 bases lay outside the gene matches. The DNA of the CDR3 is TGTGCCAGCAGTTACTCGGCAGGGGGGTATGGCTACACCTTC. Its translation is CASSYSAGGYGYTF.

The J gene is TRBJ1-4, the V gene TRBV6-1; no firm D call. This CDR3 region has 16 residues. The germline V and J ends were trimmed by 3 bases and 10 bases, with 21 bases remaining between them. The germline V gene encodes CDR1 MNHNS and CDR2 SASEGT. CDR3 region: CASSDSEQSYFAKLFF. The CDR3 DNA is TGTGCCAGCAGTGATTCGGAACAGTCTTACTTCGCAAAACTGTTTTTT.